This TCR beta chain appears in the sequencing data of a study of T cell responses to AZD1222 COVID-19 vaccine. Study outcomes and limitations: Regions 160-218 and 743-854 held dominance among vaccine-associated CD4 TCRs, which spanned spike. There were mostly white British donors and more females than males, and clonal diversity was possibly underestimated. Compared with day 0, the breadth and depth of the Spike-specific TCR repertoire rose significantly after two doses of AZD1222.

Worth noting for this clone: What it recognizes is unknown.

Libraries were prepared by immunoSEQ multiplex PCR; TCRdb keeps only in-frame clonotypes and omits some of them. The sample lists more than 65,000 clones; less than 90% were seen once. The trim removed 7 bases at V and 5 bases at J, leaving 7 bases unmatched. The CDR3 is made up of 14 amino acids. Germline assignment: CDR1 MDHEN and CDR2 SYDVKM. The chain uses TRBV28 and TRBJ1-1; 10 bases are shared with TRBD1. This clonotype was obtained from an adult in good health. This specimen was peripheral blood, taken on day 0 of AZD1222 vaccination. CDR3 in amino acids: CASTRDRGSTEAFF. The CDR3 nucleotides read TGTGCCAGCACCAGGGACAGGGGTTCAACTGAAGCTTTCTTT.